The 26 T cell receptor beta chains given below trace back to one sample, sequenced in a study of blood T cell repertoires in COVID-19. TCRdb's table, derived via immunoSEQ multiplex PCR, lists solely in-frame clones and lacks some. This sample carries under 350,000 clones, about nine tenths of them seen once, and the ten largest clones take about 1.7%. Sequenced input: PBMCs or T cells enriched from blood (not recorded which). The receptor set was obtained from a woman between 40 and 50 years old who had recovered from COVID-19.

This rearrangement joins TRBV19 to TRBJ1-2; D is perhaps TRBD1 (6 bases). Trimming left V 4 bases short and J 2 bases short, with 17 bases between. This CDR3 has 16 amino acids. Germline CDR1 is LNHDA and CDR2 is SQIVND (reference sequence). CDR3 in amino acids: CASSTHTGTTNYGYTF. In nucleotides, the CDR3 is TGTGCCAGTAGTACTCATACCGGGACAACGAACTATGGCTACACCTTC.

CDR3 amino acids: CASSLGGSFDEQFF. The CDR3 DNA is TGTGCCAGCAGCTTAGGTGGGAGTTTTGATGAGCAGTTCTTC. The J gene is TRBJ2-1, the V gene TRBV7-3; a possible D gene is TRBD2 (5 bases). From germline, CDR1 is SGHTA and CDR2 FQGTGA. V shed 2 bases and J shed 8 bases, with 13 bases lying between them. CDR3 length: 14 residues.

The gene calls are TRBV18 and TRBJ1-1, with D unresolved. There are 14 residues in the CDR3. The V gene lost 2 bases and the J gene lost 2 bases, with 9 bases spanning the gap. Germline assignment: CDR1 KGHSH and CDR2 LQKENI. CDR3 region: CASSPSGFNTEAFF. CDR3 DNA: TGTGCCAGCTCACCAAGCGGATTTAACACTGAAGCTTTCTTT.

V is TRBV7-9 and J is TRBJ1-1; 8 bases align to TRBD1. This CDR3 has 15 residues. Per germline, CDR1 SEHNR and CDR2 FQNEAQ (reference sequence). Unmatched junction bases numbered 11, after V lost 6 bases and J lost 5 bases. The chain's CDR3 is CASRSLDRGDTEAFF. The CDR3 bases are TGTGCCAGCAGATCACTCGACAGGGGAGATACTGAAGCTTTCTTT. Looking up the rest from reference TRBV7-9 and TRBJ1-1 gives the full variable domain: DTGVSQNPRHKITKRGQNVTFRCDPISEHNRLYWYRQTLGQGPEFLTYFQNEAQLEKSRLLSDRFSAERPKGSFSTLEIQRTEQGDSAMYLCASRSLDRGDTEAFFGQGTRLTVV.

CDR3 nucleotide sequence: TGTGCCAGCAGCCCGCAACCTACAGGGGTTGTTGGCTACACCTTC. It is translated as CASSPQPTGVVGYTF. V gene TRBV5-5 combines with J gene TRBJ1-2, with 7 bases matching TRBD1. J gave up 7 bases and V 4 bases, and 13 bases lay outside the gene matches. Per the germline V gene, CDR1 is SGHKS and CDR2 is YYEKEE (reference sequence). The CDR3 covers 15 residues.

The J gene is TRBJ1-1, the V gene TRBV2; D uncertain. Per the germline V gene, CDR1 is SNHLY and CDR2 is FYNNEI. V was clipped by 2 bases and J by 4 bases, with 8 bases between them. CDR3 length: 13 residues. In DNA, the CDR3 is TGTGCCAGCAGTGAAAGAGTGGTCACTGAAGCTTTCTTT. Residues: CASSERVVTEAFF.

V usage is TRBV6-5 and J usage is TRBJ1-6; tentatively, D is TRBD1 (5 bases). In germline, CDR1 is MNHEY, CDR2 SVGAGI. The CDR3 runs to 15 residues. V lost 6 bases and J 9 bases, leaving 18 bases between the germline ends. CDR3 coding DNA: TGTGCCAGCAGGCCGCAGGGAAGTAAAATTTCACCCCTCCACTTT. Encoded protein: CASRPQGSKISPLHF.

This clone was recorded once. The gene calls are TRBV3-1 (or the pseudogene TRBV3-2) and TRBJ1-2; no firm D call. V was cut by 2 bases and J by 0 bases, with 10 bases left in between. Germline V CDR1 and CDR2: LGHDT, YNNKEL (reference sequence). The CDR3 extends over 15 amino acids. CDR3 amino acids: CASSQNTDTNYGYTF. The CDR3 DNA sequence: TGTGCCAGCAGCCAAAATACAGATACTAACTATGGCTACACCTTC.

The chain joins TRBV7-9 to TRBJ2-1; a weak D match, TRBD1 (5 bases). The CDR3 spans 17 residues. V lost 5 bases and J lost 9, with 26 bases in between. Germline lookup yields CDR1 SEHNR and CDR2 FQNEAQ (reference sequence). Written as DNA, the CDR3 is TGTGCCAGCAGCCAACTCCAGGATACATGGGCTACAGGTGAGCAGTTCTTC. The encoded protein is CASSQLQDTWATGEQFF.

This clone came up a few times. The CDR3 sequence: CASSSRVSGGNTEAFF. The CDR3, as DNA: TGTGCCAGCAGTTCTCGAGTCTCAGGGGGGAACACTGAAGCTTTCTTT. The chain joins TRBV6-2 or TRBV6-3 to TRBJ1-1; 7 bases agree with TRBD1. The length of the CDR3 is 16 residues. V shed 4 bases, J shed 1 base, and the junction held 9 bases outside the gene matches. CDR1 and CDR2 from the germline V gene are MNHEY and SVGEGT.

The V call is TRBV24-1, the J call TRBJ1-2; TRBD1 aligns across 9 bases. Per the germline V gene, CDR1 is KGHDR and CDR2 is SFDVKD. The CDR3 sequence is 16 residues long. V was pared by 2 bases and J by 4 bases, with 7 bases of the junction left unmatched. For the CDR3, the DNA is TGTGCCACCAGTGATTCCTCCGGGACAGGGAGCTATGGCTACACCTTC. This encodes CATSDSSGTGSYGYTF.

The gene calls are TRBV18 and TRBJ1-2, with 7 nucleotides matching TRBD1. The germline gives CDR1 KGHSH, CDR2 LQKENI. V trimming: 8 bases; J trimming: 4 bases; junction bases outside the gene matches: 10. The CDR3 is 14 amino acids. The CDR3 here is CASQGREGAYGYTF. CDR3 bases: TGTGCCAGCCAGGGTCGTGAGGGGGCCTATGGCTACACCTTC.

V gene TRBV10-3 combines with J gene TRBJ1-3; D unresolved. From germline, CDR1 is ENHRY and CDR2 SYGVKD. V was shortened by 1 base and J by 4 bases, with 2 bases between the two germline ends. The CDR3 totals 12 residues. CDR3 residues: CAISELGNTIYF. CDR3 coding DNA: TGTGCCATCAGTGAGTTAGGAAACACCATATATTTT.

The DNA of the CDR3 is TGTGCCAGCAGCCCAGGGTATGGCTACACCTTC. Its translation is CASSPGYGYTF. This rearrangement joins TRBV11-2 to TRBJ1-2, with a tentative D call TRBD1 (5 bases). The V and J ends lost 5 bases and 5 bases respectively, with 6 bases between them. The CDR3 contains 11 residues. Germline V gene data show CDR1 as SGHAT and CDR2 as FQNNGV.

In the case of this clone: A read error may produce the germline difference seen at one junction end. The V and J genes are TRBV24-1 and TRBJ1-2; D is ambiguous. Looked up from germline, CDR1 is KGHDR and CDR2 is SFDVKD. The CDR3 is 13 residues long. CDR3 amino acids: CATSAGRVQVFAF. The CDR3 DNA reads as TGTGCCACCAGTGCCGGGAGGGTTCAGGTTTTCGCCTTC.

The V gene is TRBV6-1, the J gene TRBJ2-5; no clear D. Trimming removed 2 bases at V and 5 bases at J, with 6 bases between. The germline V gene has CDR1 MNHNS and CDR2 SASEGT. The CDR3 has 12 residues. CDR3 sequence reads: CASSEQRETQYF. In nucleotides, the CDR3 is TGTGCCAGCAGTGAACAACGGGAGACCCAGTACTTC.

To note about this clone: The sample carries other DNA sequences with the same CDR3. V usage is TRBV19 and J usage is TRBJ1-5; the D gene is possibly TRBD1 (5 bases). Germline CDR1 and CDR2: LNHDA and SQIVND (reference sequence). The germline V and J ends were trimmed by 0 bases and 5 bases, with 5 bases remaining between them. This CDR3 is 13 amino acids long. CDR3 residues: CASSIDRDQPQHF. The CDR3 coding sequence is TGTGCCAGTAGTATAGACAGGGATCAGCCCCAGCATTTT.

V and J are TRBV7-2 and TRBJ2-7; 9 nucleotides match TRBD1. V trimming: 0 bases; J trimming: 2 bases; junction bases outside the gene matches: 8. This CDR3 is 17 amino acids long. Germline V gives CDR1 SGHTA, CDR2 FQGNSA. CDR3 nucleotide sequence: TGTGCCAGCAGCTTAGCCCCAGACAGGGGGTTTCCCTACGAGCAGTACTTC. Its protein is CASSLAPDRGFPYEQYF. Full variable domain (missing parts from reference TRBV7-2 and TRBJ2-7): GAGVSQSPSNKVTEKGKDVELRCDPISGHTALYWYRQSLGQGLEFLIYFQGNSAPDKSGLPSDRFSAERTGGSVSTLTIQRTQQEDSAVYLCASSLAPDRGFPYEQYFGPGTRLTVT.

The chain uses TRBV5-1 and TRBJ1-2, with unresolved D. Trimming pared 2 bases from V and 4 bases from J, leaving 12 bases between. Germline CDR1 reads SGHRS; CDR2 reads YFSETQ. The CDR3 covers 14 residues. CDR3 bases: TGCGCCAGCAGCTTTGATACAACTAGCTATGGCTACACCTTC. Translation: CASSFDTTSYGYTF.

This clone occurred once. This sequence joins TRBV20-1 and TRBJ1-6; D not certain. Looked up from germline, CDR1 is DFQATT and CDR2 is SNEGSKA (reference sequence). The CDR3 runs 14 residues. V lost 3 bases and J 0 bases, leaving 6 bases between the germline ends. Written as DNA, the CDR3 is TGCAGTGCTAGTGACGGCTCCTATAATTCACCCCTCCACTTT. Protein: CSASDGSYNSPLHF.

The chain carries TRBV5-1 and TRBJ2-3; tentative D call: TRBD1 (6 bases). V was cut by 3 bases and J by 0 bases, with 11 bases left in between. Germline CDR1 is SGHRS and CDR2 is YFSETQ. The CDR3 covers 15 residues. The CDR3 reads CASSSTGRSTDTQYF. DNA for the CDR3: TGCGCCAGCAGCTCGACAGGTCGGAGCACAGATACGCAGTATTTT.

For the CDR3, the DNA is TGTGCCACCACTTCAGGGCTAGGGTACAATGAGCAGTTCTTC. It is translated as CATTSGLGYNEQFF. The J gene is TRBJ2-1, the V gene TRBV6-6, with a tentative D call TRBD1 (5 bases). From germline, CDR1 is MNHNY and CDR2 SVGAGI (reference sequence). The CDR3 sequence is 14 residues long. The V gene lost 10 bases and the J gene lost 4 bases, with 17 bases spanning the gap.

The chain links TRBV19 to TRBJ2-7, with a possible D match to TRBD1 (6 bases). CDR1 is LNHDA, CDR2 SQIVND, per germline (reference sequence). V was cut by 1 base and J by 0 bases, with 10 bases left in between. CDR3 size: 15 residues. The CDR3 DNA sequence: TGTGCCAGTAGTATAGCGCCAGGGGTCTCCTACGAGCAGTACTTC. Translated: CASSIAPGVSYEQYF. The variable domain in full, with the rest retrieved from reference TRBV19 and TRBJ2-7, is DGGITQSPKYLFRKEGQNVTLSCEQNLNHDAMYWYRQDPGQGLRLIYYSQIVNDFQKGDIAEGYSVSREKKESFPLTVTSAQKNPTAFYLCASSIAPGVSYEQYFGPGTRLTVT.

The CDR3 is CSVEDPRQGAEGYTF. The CDR3, as DNA: TGCAGCGTTGAAGACCCCAGACAGGGGGCGGAGGGCTACACCTTC. The J gene is TRBJ1-2, the V gene TRBV29-1; 10 nucleotides agree with TRBD1. This CDR3 contains 15 residues. Trimming at V came to 0 bases and at J to 8 bases, leaving 9 bases not matched to a gene. From germline, CDR1 is SQVTM and CDR2 ANQGSEA.

The J gene is TRBJ2-5, the V gene TRBV5-5; 7 bases map to TRBD1. The CDR3 is 15 amino acids. Germline V gene data show CDR1 as SGHKS and CDR2 as YYEKEE (reference sequence). J gave up 4 bases and V 1 base, and 7 bases lay outside the gene matches. CDR3 protein: CASSLRGQLRETQYF. Written as DNA, the CDR3 is TGTGCCAGCAGCTTGAGGGGGCAGCTGAGAGAGACCCAGTACTTC.

V gene TRBV6-5 combines with J gene TRBJ1-1; D remains ambiguous. The germline V gene encodes CDR1 MNHEY and CDR2 SVGAGI. V shed 5 bases and J shed 3 bases, with 7 bases lying between them. The CDR3 is 12 amino acids. In nucleotides, the CDR3 is TGTGCCAGCAGTACAACACACACTGAAGCTTTCTTT. It encodes CASSTTHTEAFF.